This T cell receptor beta chain is from a study of CD8 T cells in ankylosing spondylitis. The study, taken as a whole, reports: Matched ankylosing spondylitis synovial fluid reportedly contained a significantly enriched population of disease-linked clones. The authors found the disease-linked clones to be CD8+ and relatively rare in peripheral blood. A motif in TCR beta, a set of about eight highly homologous variants, appeared characteristic of ankylosing spondylitis blood.

With molecular barcodes, quantitative 5'-RACE was used to make the TCR beta libraries. One entry per CDR3 protein results from TCRdb running MiXCR on the 5' RACE reads. The data show 100,000 to 150,000 distinct CDR3 sequences, with 17% seen just once and 33% held by the top ten. There are many counts of this clonotype. The antigen is not known. This TCR derives from a male donor with ankylosing spondylitis. The sequenced sample was blood, either unsorted or a sorted T cell fraction (not recorded which).

The CDR3 nucleotides read TGCAGTGCTAGCCCGACAGGGGGCCTCAGTCAGCCCCAGCATTTT. Its protein product is CSASPTGGLSQPQHF. This chain links TRBV20-1 with TRBJ1-5; 10 nucleotides line up with TRBD1. The CDR3 consists of 15 residues. The germline V gene has CDR1 DFQATT and CDR2 SNEGSKA (reference sequence). V shed 3 bases and J 6 bases; nucleotides not matched to a gene: 8.